This is a list of T cell receptor beta chains from one sample in a study of STAT3 mutations in large granular lymphocyte leukemia. The data were produced by immunoSEQ multiplex PCR, yet TCRdb's version contains in-frame clones alone and is incomplete. The table has over 30,000 clones, about 86% seen once. Material: peripheral blood mononuclear cells. The receptors come from a man in his 60s with T-cell large granular lymphocyte leukemia. Some clones in this sample may be carry-over from other donors' samples. CDR3s include the opening cysteine and the closing phenylalanine or tryptophan. D genes are given only for firm matches. For some rows the clone size is stated as once, few or many, or as a class when expanded; others skip it.

>TRBV7-2|.|TRBJ2-1|TRBD2
CASSLGAGLNNEQFF
TGTGCCAGCAGCTTAGGTGCGGGACTAAACAATGAGCAGTTCTTC
>TRBV5-1|once|TRBJ2-7|.
CASSPGAAGLEQYF
TGCGCCAGCAGCCCTGGGGCCGCGGGGTTGGAGCAGTACTTC
>TRBV7-2|once|TRBJ2-3|.
CASSSGPGTDTQYF
TGTGCCAGCAGCTCGGGACCAGGCACAGATACGCAGTATTTT
>TRBV19|few|TRBJ2-7|TRBD1
CASSRQGAYEQYF
TGTGCCAGTAGCCGACAGGGGGCCTACGAGCAGTACTTC
>TRBV7-9|.|TRBJ1-6|.
CASSLAGEGNSPLHF
TGTGCCAGCAGCTTAGCCGGCGAGGGGAATTCACCCCTCCACTTT
>TRBV7-9|.|TRBJ2-3|TRBD1
CASSLQTGVTDTQYF
TGTGCCAGCAGCTTACAGACAGGGGTCACAGATACGCAGTATTTT
>TRBV5-1|few|TRBJ2-7|.
CASSLEVGEQYF
TGCGCCAGCAGCTTGGAGGTAGGGGAGCAGTACTTC
>TRBV30|.|TRBJ1-4|.
CAWSSPTWANEKLFF
TGTGCCTGGAGTTCGCCGACTTGGGCTAATGAAAAACTGTTTTTT
>TRBV5-1|.|TRBJ2-7|.
CASSLTGGHYEQYF
TGCGCCAGCAGCTTGACAGGCGGTCACTACGAGCAGTACTTC
>TRBV6-5|.|TRBJ1-4|.
CASSLGPENEKLFF
TGTGCCAGCAGCCTCGGACCGGAAAATGAAAAACTGTTTTTT
>TRBV18|.|TRBJ1-3|.
CASSRAGVGNTIYF
TGTGCCAGCTCACGGGCAGGGGTCGGAAACACCATATATTTT
>TRBV7-2|.|TRBJ2-7|TRBD2
CASSHVAGGAYEQYF
TGTGCCAGCAGCCATGTAGCGGGGGGGGCCTACGAGCAGTACTTC
>TRBV18|.|TRBJ2-7|TRBD1
CASSPRVGTGFNEQYF
TGTGCCAGCTCACCACGCGTTGGGACAGGGTTTAACGAGCAGTACTTC
>TRBV14|.|TRBJ2-3|.
CASSQDLGQRDTQYF
TGTGCCAGCAGCCAAGATTTAGGACAAAGAGATACGCAGTATTTT
>TRBV27|.|TRBJ2-7|.
CASSNHREAVYEQYF
TGTGCCAGCAGTAACCACAGGGAGGCCGTTTACGAGCAGTACTTC
>TRBV18|.|TRBJ2-1|.
CASSPLSSYNEQFF
TGTGCCAGCTCACCTTTAAGCTCCTACAATGAGCAGTTCTTC
>TRBV4-1|.|TRBJ1-2|TRBD1
CASSQEREKIGTGNYGYTF
TGCGCCAGCAGCCAAGAACGGGAAAAGATCGGGACAGGGAACTATGGCTACACCTTC
>TRBV9|.|TRBJ2-3|.
CASSVGSSGVSTDTQYF
TGTGCCAGCAGCGTAGGGAGTAGCGGAGTAAGCACAGATACGCAGTATTTT
>TRBV7-2|.|TRBJ2-2|.
CASTLTGTGELFF
TGTGCCAGCACCCTAACAGGGACCGGGGAGCTGTTTTTT
>TRBV11-2|.|TRBJ2-1|.
CASSLVRNEQFF
TGTGCCAGCAGCTTAGTCAGAAATGAGCAGTTCTTC
>TRBV11-3|.|TRBJ2-5|.
CASSLDGSFQETQYF
TGTGCCAGCAGCTTAGATGGCAGTTTCCAAGAGACCCAGTACTTC